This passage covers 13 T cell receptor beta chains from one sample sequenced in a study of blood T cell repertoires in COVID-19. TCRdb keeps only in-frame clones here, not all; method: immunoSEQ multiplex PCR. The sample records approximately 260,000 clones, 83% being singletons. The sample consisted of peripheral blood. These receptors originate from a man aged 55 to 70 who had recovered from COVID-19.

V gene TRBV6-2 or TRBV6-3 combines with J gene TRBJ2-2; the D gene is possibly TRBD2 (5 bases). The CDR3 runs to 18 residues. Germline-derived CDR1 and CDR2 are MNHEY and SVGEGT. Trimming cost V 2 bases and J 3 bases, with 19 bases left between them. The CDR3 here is CASSYGSRVPRDTGELFF. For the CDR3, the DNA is TGTGCCAGCAGTTACGGGTCAAGGGTTCCGAGGGACACCGGGGAGCTGTTTTTT.

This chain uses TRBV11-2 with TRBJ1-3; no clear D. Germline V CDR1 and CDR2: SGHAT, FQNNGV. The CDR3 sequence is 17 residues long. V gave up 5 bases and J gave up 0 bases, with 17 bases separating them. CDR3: CASSRRPPGASGNTIYF. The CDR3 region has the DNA TGTGCCAGCAGCCGCCGGCCCCCGGGAGCCTCTGGAAACACCATATATTTT.

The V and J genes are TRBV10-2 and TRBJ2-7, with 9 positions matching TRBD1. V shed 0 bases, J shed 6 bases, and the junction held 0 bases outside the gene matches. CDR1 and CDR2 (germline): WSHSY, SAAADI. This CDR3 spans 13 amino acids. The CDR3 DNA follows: TGCGCCAGCAGTGAGTCGGACAGGGGCGAGCAGTACTTC. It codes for CASSESDRGEQYF.

Written as DNA, the CDR3 is TGCAGCGTTGTCGGTGCAGCGGGAGGGCAAGAGACCCAGTACTTC. Translated, it gives CSVVGAAGGQETQYF. The rearrangement links TRBV29-1 to TRBJ2-5; the match to TRBD2 covers 10 bases. J was trimmed by 2 bases and V by 4 bases; bases with no gene match: 7. CDR3 length: 15 residues. Germline V gives CDR1 SQVTM, CDR2 ANQGSEA.

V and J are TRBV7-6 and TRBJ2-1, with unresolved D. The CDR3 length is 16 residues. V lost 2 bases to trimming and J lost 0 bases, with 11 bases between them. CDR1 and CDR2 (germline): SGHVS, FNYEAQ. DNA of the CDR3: TGTGCCAGCAGCTTATCAGCGACGAGCTCCTACAATGAGCAGTTCTTC. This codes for CASSLSATSSYNEQFF. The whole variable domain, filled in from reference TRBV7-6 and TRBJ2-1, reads GAGVSQSPRYKVTKRGQDVALRCDPISGHVSLYWYRQALGQGPEFLTYFNYEAQQDKSGLPNDRFSAERPEGSISTLTIQRTEQRDSAMYRCASSLSATSSYNEQFFGPGTRLTVL.

CDR3 sequence: CASSLDELSTGELFF. CDR3 nucleotide sequence: TGTGCCAGCAGCTTAGATGAGCTTTCCACCGGGGAGCTGTTTTTT. V is TRBV11-2 and J is TRBJ2-2, with D unclear. CDR3 size: 15 residues. CDR1 and CDR2 from the germline V gene are SGHAT and FQNNGV. Trimming took off 0 bases at V and 4 bases at J, with 9 bases between the two ends. Full variable domain (remainder filled in from reference TRBV11-2 and TRBJ2-2): EAGVAQSPRYKIIEKRQSVAFWCNPISGHATLYWYQQILGQGPKLLIQFQNNGVVDDSQLPKDRFSAERLKGVDSTLKIQPAKLEDSAVYLCASSLDELSTGELFFGEGSRLTVL.

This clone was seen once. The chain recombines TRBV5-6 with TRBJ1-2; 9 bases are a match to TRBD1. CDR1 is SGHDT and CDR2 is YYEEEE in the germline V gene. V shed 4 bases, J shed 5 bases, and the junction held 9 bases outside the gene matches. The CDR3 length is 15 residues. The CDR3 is CASSRGRQGGYGYTF. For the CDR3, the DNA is TGTGCCAGCAGCCGAGGCCGACAGGGGGGGTATGGCTACACCTTC.

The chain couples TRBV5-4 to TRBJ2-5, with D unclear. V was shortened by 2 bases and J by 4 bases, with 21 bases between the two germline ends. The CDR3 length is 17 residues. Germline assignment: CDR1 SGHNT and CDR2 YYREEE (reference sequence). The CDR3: CASSLLFSRVGRETQYF. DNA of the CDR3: TGTGCCAGCAGCTTACTATTTTCACGGGTTGGTCGAGAGACCCAGTACTTC.

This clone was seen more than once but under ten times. The CDR3 region is CASSVFRGPGYTF. As DNA, the CDR3 is TGTGCCAGCAGCGTATTCAGGGGGCCTGGCTACACCTTC. The rearrangement uses TRBV12-3 or TRBV12-4 and TRBJ1-2; TRBD1 matches at 8 bases. The CDR3 totals 13 residues. Trimming at V came to 6 bases and at J to 7 bases, leaving 7 bases not matched to a gene.

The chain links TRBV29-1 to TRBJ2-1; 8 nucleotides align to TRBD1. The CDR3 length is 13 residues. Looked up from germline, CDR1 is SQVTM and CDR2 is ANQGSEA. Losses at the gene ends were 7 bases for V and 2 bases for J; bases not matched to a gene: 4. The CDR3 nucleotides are TGCAGCGCCGGGACAGGACCCTACAATGAGCAGTTCTTC. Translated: CSAGTGPYNEQFF.

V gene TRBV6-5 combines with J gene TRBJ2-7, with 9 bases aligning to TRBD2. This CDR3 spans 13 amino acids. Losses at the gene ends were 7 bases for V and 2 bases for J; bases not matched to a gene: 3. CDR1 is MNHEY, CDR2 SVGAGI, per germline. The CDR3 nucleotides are TGTGCCAGCAAGACTAGCGGAACCTACGAGCAGTACTTC. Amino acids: CASKTSGTYEQYF.

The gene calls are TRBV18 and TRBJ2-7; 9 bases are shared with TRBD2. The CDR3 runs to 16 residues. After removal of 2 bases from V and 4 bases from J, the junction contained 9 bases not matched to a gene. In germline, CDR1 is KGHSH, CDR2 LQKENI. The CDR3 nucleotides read TGTGCCAGCTCACCAACCCTTTCTAGCGGGAAATACGAGCAGTACTTC. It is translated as CASSPTLSSGKYEQYF.

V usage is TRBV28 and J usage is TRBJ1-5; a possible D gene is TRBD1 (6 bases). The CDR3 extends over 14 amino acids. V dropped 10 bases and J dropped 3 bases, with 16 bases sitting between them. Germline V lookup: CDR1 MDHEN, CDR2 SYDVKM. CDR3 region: CATSDSYVNQPQHF. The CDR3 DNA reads TGTGCCACCTCGGACAGCTACGTCAATCAGCCCCAGCATTTT.